This record looks at one T cell receptor (beta chain) sequence and its context. Data came from immunoSEQ multiplex PCR; TCRdb stores just in-frame clones and leaves some out. The data show fewer than 65,000 clones, 89% seen once. V lost 0 bases and J 4 bases, leaving 0 bases between the germline ends. This CDR3 contains 11 residues. CDR1 is LNHDA and CDR2 is SQIVND in the germline V gene (reference sequence). The data derive from a study of control samples from healthy donors and cancer patients. This chain uses TRBV19 with TRBJ2-5; D remains unclear. This TCR was recovered from a man aged 40-49 years with colorectal cancer. The specimen was PBMCs. CDR3 amino acids: CASSIEETQYF. The DNA for the CDR3 is TGTGCCAGTAGTATAGAAGAGACCCAGTACTTC.